The sequence of this TCR beta chain was determined in a study of T cell responses to AZD1222 COVID-19 vaccine. The protocol was immunoSEQ multiplex PCR, while the TCRdb copy is restricted to in-frame clones and leaves out a portion. The table records more than 150,000 clones, 94% of them present only once. This sample comprised peripheral blood, obtained on day 0 of AZD1222 vaccination. The TCR originated in an adult in good health.

CDR3 bases: TGTGCCAGCAACTTGAATGGCCAGTGGGGCTACAATGAGCAGTTCTTC. It is translated as CASNLNGQWGYNEQFF. The genes are TRBV28 and TRBJ2-1; D not resolved. The CDR3 has 16 amino acids. With 7 bases removed from V and 3 bases from J, the gap between germline ends came to 19 bases. Germline CDR1 MDHEN, CDR2 SYDVKM.